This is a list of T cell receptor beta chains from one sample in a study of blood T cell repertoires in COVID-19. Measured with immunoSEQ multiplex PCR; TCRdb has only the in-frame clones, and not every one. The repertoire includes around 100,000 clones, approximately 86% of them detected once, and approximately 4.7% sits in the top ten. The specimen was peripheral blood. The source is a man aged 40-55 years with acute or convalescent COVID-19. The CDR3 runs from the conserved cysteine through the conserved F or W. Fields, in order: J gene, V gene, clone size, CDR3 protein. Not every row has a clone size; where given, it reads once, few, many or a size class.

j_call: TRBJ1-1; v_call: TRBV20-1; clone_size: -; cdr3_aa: CSASRGTNTEAFF
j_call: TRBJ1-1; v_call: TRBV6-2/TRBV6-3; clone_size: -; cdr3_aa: CASSYSWDRVLDTEAFF
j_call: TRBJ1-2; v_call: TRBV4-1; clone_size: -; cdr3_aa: CASSQAGQGERGYTF
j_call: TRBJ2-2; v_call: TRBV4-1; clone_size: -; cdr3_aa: CASSLGSGASGELFF
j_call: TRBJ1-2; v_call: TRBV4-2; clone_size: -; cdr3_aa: CASSQSTAEDYGYTF
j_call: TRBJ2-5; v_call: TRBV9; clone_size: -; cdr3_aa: CASSVGASGAVFQETQYF
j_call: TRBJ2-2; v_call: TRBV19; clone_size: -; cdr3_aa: CASSIGRSSGNTGELFF
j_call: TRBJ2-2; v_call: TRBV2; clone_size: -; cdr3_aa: CASSEEQDRVNTGELFF
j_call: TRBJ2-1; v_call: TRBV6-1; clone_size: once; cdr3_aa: CASSEARGSEQFF
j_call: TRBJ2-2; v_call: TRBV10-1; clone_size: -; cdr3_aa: CASDRGPSTGFTGELFF
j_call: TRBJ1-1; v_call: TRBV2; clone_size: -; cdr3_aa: CASSVRFGNTEAFF
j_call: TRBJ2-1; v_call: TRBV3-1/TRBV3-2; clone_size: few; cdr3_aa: CASSQDIGYNEQFF
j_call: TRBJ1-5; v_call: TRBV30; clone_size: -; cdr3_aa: CAWGAGSNQPQHF
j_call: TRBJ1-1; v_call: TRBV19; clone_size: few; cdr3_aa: CASRPNRDRTEAFF
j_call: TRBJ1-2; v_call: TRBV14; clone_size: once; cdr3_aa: CASSQGDRSGYTF
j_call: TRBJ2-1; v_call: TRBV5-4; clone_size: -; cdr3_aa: CASSWSGGVYNEQFF
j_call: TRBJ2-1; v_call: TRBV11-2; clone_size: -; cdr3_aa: CASSPGNYNEQFF
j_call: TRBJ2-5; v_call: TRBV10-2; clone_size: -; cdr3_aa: CASSDYTREVVETQYF
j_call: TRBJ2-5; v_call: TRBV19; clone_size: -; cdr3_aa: CASSARVAGGQETQYF
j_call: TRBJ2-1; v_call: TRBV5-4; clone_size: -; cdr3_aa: CASNPQGGYEQFF
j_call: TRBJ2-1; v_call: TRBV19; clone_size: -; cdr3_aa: CASSITGSSYNEQFF
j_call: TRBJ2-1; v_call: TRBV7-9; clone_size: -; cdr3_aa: CASSLALSNDNEQFF
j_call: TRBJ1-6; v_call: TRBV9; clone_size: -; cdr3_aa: CASSVDGGSPLHF
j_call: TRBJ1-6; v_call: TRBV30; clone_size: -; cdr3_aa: CAWADRSNSPLHF
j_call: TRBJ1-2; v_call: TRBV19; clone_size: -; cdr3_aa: CASSNRDYGYTF
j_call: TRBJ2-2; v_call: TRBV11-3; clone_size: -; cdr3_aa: CASSPQGGSTGELFF
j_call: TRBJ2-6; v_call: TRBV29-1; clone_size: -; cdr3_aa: CSVQGSRDRGSGANVLTF
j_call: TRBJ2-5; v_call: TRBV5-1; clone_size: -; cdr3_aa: CASREGQGYNRETQYF
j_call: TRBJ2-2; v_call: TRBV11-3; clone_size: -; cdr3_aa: CASSFTSGGAAGELFF
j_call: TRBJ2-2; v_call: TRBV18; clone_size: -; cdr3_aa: CASSPSHGRSNTGELFF
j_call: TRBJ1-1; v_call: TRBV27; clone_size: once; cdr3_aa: CASSLSVSAEAFF
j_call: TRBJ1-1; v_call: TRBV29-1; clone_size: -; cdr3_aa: CSGTDRNTEAFF
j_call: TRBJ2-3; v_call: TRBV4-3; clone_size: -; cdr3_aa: CASSLGSGTDTQYF
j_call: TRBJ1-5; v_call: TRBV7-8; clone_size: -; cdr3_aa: CASSSGTGAGQPQHF
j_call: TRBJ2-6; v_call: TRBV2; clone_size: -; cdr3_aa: CASSDDRNPHSGANVLTF
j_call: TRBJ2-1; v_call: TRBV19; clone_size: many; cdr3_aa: CASSMSQRGYNEQFF
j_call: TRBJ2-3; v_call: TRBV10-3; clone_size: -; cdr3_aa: CAIRTRQGPSTDTQYF
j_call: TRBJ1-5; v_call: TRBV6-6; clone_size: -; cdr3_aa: CASSPRDTRRGIKSNQPQHF
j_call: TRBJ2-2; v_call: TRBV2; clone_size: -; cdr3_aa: CASSESGGAYTGELFF
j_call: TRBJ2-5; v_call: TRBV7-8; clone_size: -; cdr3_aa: CASSLGSVQETQYF
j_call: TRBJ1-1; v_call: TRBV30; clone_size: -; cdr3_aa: CAWSAILGQGGTEAFF
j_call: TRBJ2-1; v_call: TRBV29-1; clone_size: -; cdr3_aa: CSVPGLAWDEQFF
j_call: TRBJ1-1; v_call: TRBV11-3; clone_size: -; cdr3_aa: CASSPGGFTEAFF
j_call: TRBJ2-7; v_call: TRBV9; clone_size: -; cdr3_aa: CASGQSTDSYEQYF
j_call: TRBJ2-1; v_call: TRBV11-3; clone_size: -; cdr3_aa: CASSSGLAGVGEQFF
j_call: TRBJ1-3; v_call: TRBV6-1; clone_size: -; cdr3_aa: CASSERLRSGNTIYF
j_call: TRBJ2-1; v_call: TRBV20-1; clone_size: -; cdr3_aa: CSASRASGRGNEQFF
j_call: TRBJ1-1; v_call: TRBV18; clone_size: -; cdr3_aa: CASSPGPLQGSSNTEAFF
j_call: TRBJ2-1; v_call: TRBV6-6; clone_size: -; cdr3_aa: CATGDRPQFF
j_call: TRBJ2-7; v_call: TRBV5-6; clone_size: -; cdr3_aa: CASSYATGEQYF
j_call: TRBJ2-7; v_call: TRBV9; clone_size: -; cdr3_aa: CASSVGDRAYEQYF
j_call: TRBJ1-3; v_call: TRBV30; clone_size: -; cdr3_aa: CAWTNRADGNTIYF
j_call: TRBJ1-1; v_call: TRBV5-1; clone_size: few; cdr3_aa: CASSLAGDTEAFF
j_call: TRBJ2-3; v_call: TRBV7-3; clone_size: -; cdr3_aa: CASSLMGLANTDTQYF